Listed below are T cell receptor beta chains from one sample, sequenced in a study of regulatory T cells in long-lasting Graves disease. In TCRdb, the multiplex PCR reads were re-called with MiXCR into one record per CDR3 protein. The sample lists about 430,000 distinct CDR3 sequences; roughly 23% were seen once. The source material was peripheral blood mononuclear cells (PBMCs), sampled when the disease was refractory, from a patient treated with antithyroid drugs. The receptors were sampled from a female donor with Graves disease. The conserved cysteine and the conserved F or W are not part of the CDR3 here.

>TRBJ2-1|17|TRBV6-2/TRBV6-3
ASSETYSSRQKSYNEQF
>TRBJ2-7|13|TRBV6-2/TRBV6-3
ASSAPGGSTYEQY
>TRBJ1-5|10|TRBV20-1
SGGRGDQPQH
>TRBJ2-4|20|TRBV2
ASSAGTAGELAGAVAKNIQY
>TRBJ2-7|12|TRBV20-1
SASLGAGVHEQY
>TRBJ2-3|13|TRBV12-3/TRBV12-4
ASSLDDSLSDTQY
>TRBJ1-2|14|TRBV12-3/TRBV12-4
ASSGSPGGANYGYT
>TRBJ1-6|11|TRBV10-3
ATLDRTNSPLH
>TRBJ2-2|14|TRBV9
ASSGKLGVYTGELF
>TRBJ1-1|13|TRBV18
ASSPPSRQGNWAF
>TRBJ2-3|12|TRBV6-1
ASTPGLATDTQY
>TRBJ2-3|15|TRBV28
ASSFARDRGRGDTQY
>TRBJ2-4|15|TRBV28
ASSLRIGRLAKNIQY
>TRBJ2-1|11|TRBV27
ASSAGLGNEQF
>TRBJ1-5|14|TRBV20-1
SARPSDRSSNQPQH